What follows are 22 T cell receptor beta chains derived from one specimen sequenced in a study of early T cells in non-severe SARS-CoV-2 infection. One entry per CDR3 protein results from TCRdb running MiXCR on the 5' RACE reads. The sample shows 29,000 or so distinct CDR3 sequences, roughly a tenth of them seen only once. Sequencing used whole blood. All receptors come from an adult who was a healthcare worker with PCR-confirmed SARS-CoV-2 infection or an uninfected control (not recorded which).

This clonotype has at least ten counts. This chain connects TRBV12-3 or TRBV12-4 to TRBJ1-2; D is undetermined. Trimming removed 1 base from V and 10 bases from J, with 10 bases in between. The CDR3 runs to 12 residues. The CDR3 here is CASSLVADSYTF. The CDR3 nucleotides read TGTGCCAGCAGTTTAGTTGCGGATTCCTACACCTTC.

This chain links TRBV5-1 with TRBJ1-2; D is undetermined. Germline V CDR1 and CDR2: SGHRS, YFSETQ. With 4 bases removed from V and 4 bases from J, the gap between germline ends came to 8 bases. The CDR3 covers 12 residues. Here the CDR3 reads CASSREGYGYTF. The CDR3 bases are TGCGCCAGCAGCCGGGAAGGCTATGGCTACACCTTC.

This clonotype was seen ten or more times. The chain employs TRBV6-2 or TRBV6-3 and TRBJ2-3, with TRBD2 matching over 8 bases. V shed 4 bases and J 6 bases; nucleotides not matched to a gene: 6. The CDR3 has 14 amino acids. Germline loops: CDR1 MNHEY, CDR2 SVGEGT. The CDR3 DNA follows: TGTGCCAGCAGTTCGGGGGGGATGAGGGATACGCAGTATTTT. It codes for CASSSGGMRDTQYF.

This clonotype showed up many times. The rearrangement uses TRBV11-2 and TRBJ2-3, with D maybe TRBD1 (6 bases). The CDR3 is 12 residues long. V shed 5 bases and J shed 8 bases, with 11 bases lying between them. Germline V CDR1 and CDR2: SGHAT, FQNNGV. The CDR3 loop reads CASSPGQPTQYF. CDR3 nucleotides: TGTGCCAGCAGCCCGGGACAACCTACGCAGTATTTT.

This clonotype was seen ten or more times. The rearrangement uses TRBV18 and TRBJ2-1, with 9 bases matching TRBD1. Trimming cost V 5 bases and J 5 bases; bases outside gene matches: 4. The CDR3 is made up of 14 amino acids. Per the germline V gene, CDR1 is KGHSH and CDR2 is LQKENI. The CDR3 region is CASSEGQGDNEQFF. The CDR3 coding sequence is TGTGCCAGCTCAGAGGGACAGGGAGACAATGAGCAGTTCTTC.

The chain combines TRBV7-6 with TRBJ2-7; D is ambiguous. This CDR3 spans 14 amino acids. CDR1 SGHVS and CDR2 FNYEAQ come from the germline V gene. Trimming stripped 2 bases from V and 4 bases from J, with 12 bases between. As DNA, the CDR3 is TGTGCCAGCAGCTTACTAGACGGCTCGTACGAGCAGTACTTC. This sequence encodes CASSLLDGSYEQYF.

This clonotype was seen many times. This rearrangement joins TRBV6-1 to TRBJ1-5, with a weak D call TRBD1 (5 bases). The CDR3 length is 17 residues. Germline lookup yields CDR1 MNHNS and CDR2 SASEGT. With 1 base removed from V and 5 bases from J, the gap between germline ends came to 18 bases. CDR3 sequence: CASSEETGRQSHQPQHF. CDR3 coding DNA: TGTGCCAGCAGTGAAGAGACTGGGCGACAGAGCCATCAGCCCCAGCATTTT.

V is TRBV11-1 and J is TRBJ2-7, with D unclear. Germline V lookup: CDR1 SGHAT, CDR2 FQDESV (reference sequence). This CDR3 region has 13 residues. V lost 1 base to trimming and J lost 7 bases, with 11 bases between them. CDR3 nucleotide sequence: TGTGCCAGCAGCTTAGACGGACCACGGGAGCAGTACTTC. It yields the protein CASSLDGPREQYF.

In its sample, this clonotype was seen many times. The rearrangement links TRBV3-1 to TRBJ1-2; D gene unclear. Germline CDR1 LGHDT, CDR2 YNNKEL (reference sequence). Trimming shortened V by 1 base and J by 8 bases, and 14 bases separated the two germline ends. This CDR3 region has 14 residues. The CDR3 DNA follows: TGTGCCAGCAGCCAAGGCCTCCGGGAGAAGGGCTACACCTTC. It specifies CASSQGLREKGYTF. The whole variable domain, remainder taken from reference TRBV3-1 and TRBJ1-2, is DTAVSQTPKYLVTQMGNDKSIKCEQNLGHDTMYWYKQDSKKFLKIMFSYNNKELIINETVPNRFSPKSPDKAHLNLHINSLELGDSAVYFCASSQGLREKGYTFGSGTRLTVV.

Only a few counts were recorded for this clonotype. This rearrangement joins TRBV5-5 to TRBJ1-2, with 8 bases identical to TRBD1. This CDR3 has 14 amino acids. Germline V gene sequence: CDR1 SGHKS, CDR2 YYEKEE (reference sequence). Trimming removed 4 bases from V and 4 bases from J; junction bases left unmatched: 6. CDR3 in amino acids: CASSPGQATYGYTF. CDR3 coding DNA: TGTGCCAGCAGCCCGGGACAGGCAACCTATGGCTACACCTTC. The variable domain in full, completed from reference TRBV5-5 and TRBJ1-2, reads DAGVTQSPTHLIKTRGQQVTLRCSPISGHKSVSWYQQVLGQGPQFIFQYYEKEERGRGNFPDRFSARQFPNYSSELNVNALLLGDSALYLCASSPGQATYGYTFGSGTRLTVV.

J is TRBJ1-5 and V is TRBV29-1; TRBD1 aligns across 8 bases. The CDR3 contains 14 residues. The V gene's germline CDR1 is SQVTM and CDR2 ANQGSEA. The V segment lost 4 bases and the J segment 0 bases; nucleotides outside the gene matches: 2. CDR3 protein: CSVGDRPSNQPQHF. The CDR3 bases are TGCAGCGTTGGGGACAGGCCTAGCAATCAGCCCCAGCATTTT.

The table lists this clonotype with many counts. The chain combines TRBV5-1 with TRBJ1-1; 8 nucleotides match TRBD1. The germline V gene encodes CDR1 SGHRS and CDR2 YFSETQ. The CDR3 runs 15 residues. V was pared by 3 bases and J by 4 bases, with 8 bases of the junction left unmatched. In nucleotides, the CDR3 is TGCGCCAGCAGCTCCGGACAGGGAAGGAGCACTGAAGCTTTCTTT. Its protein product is CASSSGQGRSTEAFF.

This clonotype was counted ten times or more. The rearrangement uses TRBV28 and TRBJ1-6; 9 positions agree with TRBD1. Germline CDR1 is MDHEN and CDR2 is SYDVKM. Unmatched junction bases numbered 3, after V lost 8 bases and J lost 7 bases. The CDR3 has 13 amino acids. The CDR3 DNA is TGTGCCAGCCGGGACAGGGCGAATTCACCCCTCCACTTT. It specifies CASRDRANSPLHF.

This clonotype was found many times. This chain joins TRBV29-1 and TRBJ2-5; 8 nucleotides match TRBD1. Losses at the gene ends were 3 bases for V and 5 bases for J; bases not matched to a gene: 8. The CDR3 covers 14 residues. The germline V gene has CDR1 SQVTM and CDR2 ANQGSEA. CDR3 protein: CSVDMGTGEETQYF. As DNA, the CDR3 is TGCAGCGTTGATATGGGGACAGGAGAGGAGACCCAGTACTTC.

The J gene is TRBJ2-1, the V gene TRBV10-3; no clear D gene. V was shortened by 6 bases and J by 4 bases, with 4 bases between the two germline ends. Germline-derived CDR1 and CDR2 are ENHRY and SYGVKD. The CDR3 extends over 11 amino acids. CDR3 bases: TGTGCCATCAGAGGGTACAATGAGCAGTTCTTC. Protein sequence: CAIRGYNEQFF.

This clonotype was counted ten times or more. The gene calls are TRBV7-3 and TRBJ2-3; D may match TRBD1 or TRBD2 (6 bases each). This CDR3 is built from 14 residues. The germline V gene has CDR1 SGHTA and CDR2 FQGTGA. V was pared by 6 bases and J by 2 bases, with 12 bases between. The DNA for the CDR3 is TGTGCCAGCAGTTGGGGGGCCGACACAGATACGCAGTATTTT. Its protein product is CASSWGADTDTQYF.

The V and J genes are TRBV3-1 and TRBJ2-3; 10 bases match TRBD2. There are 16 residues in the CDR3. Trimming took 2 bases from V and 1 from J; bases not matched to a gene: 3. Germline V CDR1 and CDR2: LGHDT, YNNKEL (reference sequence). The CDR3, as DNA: TGTGCCAGCAGCCAATCCGGGACTAGCGGCACAGATACGCAGTATTTT. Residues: CASSQSGTSGTDTQYF.

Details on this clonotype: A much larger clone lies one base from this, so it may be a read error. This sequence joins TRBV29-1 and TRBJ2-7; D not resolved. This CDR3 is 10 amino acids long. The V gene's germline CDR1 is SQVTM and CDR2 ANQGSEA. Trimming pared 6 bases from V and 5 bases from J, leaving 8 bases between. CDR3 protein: CSVPSDEQYF. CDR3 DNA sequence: TGCAGCGTCCCGTCAGACGAGCAGTACTTC.

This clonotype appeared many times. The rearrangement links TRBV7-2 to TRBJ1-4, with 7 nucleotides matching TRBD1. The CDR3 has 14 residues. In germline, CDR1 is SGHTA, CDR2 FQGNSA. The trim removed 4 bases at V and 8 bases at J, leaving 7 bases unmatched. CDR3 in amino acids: CASSSRDSGEKLFF. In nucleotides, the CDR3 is TGTGCCAGCAGCTCCCGGGACAGCGGGGAAAAACTGTTTTTT.

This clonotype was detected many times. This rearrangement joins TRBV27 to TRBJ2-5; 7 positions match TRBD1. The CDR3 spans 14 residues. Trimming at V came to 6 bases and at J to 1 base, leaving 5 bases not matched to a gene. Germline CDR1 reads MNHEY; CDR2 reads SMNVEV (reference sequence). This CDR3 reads CASSMYRGQETQYF. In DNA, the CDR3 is TGTGCCAGCAGCATGTACAGGGGCCAAGAGACCCAGTACTTC.

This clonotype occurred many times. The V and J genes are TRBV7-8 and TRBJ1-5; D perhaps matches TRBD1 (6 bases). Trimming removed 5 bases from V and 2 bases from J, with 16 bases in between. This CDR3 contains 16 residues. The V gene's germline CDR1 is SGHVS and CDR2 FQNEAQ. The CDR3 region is CASSPQARGGNQPQHF. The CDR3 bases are TGTGCCAGCAGCCCACAGGCCAGGGGAGGCAATCAGCCCCAGCATTTT.

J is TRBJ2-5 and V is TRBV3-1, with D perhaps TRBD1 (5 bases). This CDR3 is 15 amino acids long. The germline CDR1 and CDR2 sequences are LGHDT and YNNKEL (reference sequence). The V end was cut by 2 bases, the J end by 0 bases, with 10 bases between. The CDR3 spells CASSQSSGNQETQYF. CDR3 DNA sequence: TGTGCCAGCAGCCAATCCTCAGGGAACCAAGAGACCCAGTACTTC.